The 20 T cell receptor beta chains reported below all come from one sample, sequenced in a study of T cells in Graves' hyperthyroidism and ophthalmopathy. What was amplified from RNA transcripts were TCR beta CDR3 regions. The HTBI set primed first-round TCR CDR3 RT-PCR. TCRdb used MiXCR to reprocess the multiplex PCR reads, holding one entry per CDR3 protein. This sample has almost 350,000 distinct CDR3 sequences, with approximately 18% found just once. The sample was blood. The source is a woman in her thirties or forties with Graves' ophthalmopathy.

The rearrangement uses TRBV4-1 and TRBJ2-7; D remains ambiguous. There are 15 residues in the CDR3. The V end lost 1 base, the J end lost 3 bases, and 13 bases lay between the germline ends. Germline V gene lookup returns CDR1 MGHRA and CDR2 YSYEKL. CDR3 nucleotide sequence: TGCGCCAGCAGCCAAGTAGGTGCAGCTGACTACGAGCAGTACTTC. Its protein product is CASSQVGAADYEQYF.

This clonotype was picked up many times. The chain employs TRBV28 and TRBJ2-2, with D hard to call. V was clipped by 6 bases and J by 6 bases, with 23 bases between them. The length of the CDR3 is 17 residues. The germline V gene encodes CDR1 MDHEN and CDR2 SYDVKM. The CDR3 region is CASRYRYPPSDSGELFF. The CDR3 DNA is TGTGCCAGCAGGTACCGATATCCTCCGTCTGATTCCGGGGAGCTGTTTTTT.

The chain recombines TRBV7-6 with TRBJ2-7; TRBD1 aligns across 7 bases. Germline CDR1 reads SGHVS; CDR2 reads FNYEAQ. V gave up 1 base and J gave up 7 bases; unmatched junction bases: 7. This CDR3 comprises 14 residues. The DNA for the CDR3 is TGTGCCAGCAGCTTAGAGTACAGGGGCAAGGAGCAGTACTTC. Its translation: CASSLEYRGKEQYF.

This clonotype was found a few times. CDR3: CASSGWDRVGTEAFF. DNA for the CDR3: TGTGCCAGCAGTGGATGGGACAGGGTGGGCACTGAAGCTTTCTTT. The gene calls are TRBV6-1 and TRBJ1-1; 9 bases map to TRBD1. The germline V gene encodes CDR1 MNHNS and CDR2 SASEGT. This CDR3 comprises 15 residues. Trimming at V came to 4 bases and at J to 4 bases, leaving 7 bases not matched to a gene.

The table lists this clonotype with many counts. The chain combines TRBV6-5 with TRBJ2-5; 8 nucleotides agree with TRBD1. The trim removed 7 bases at V and 2 bases at J, leaving 6 bases unmatched. The CDR3 has 14 residues. Germline lookup yields CDR1 MNHEY and CDR2 SVGAGI. CDR3 sequence: CASKRDRGQETQYF. The DNA of the CDR3 is TGTGCCAGCAAGCGAGACAGGGGTCAAGAGACCCAGTACTTC.

V gene TRBV10-3 combines with J gene TRBJ2-3; perhaps TRBD1 as D (6 bases). Trimming took 0 bases from V and 6 from J, leaving 19 bases between them. Germline V gives CDR1 ENHRY, CDR2 SYGVKD. This CDR3 is 17 amino acids long. CDR3 sequence reads: CAISESGPTGEDDTQYF. The CDR3 nucleotides are TGTGCCATCAGTGAGTCGGGCCCGACAGGAGAGGATGATACGCAGTATTTT.

At least ten counts were recorded for this clonotype. The genes are TRBV30 and TRBJ2-2; D may be TRBD1 (5 bases). The CDR3 consists of 13 residues. The germline V gene has CDR1 GTSNPN and CDR2 SVGIG (reference sequence). V dropped 5 bases and J dropped 4 bases, with 11 bases sitting between them. CDR3 nucleotide sequence: TGTGCCTGGGTCAGGGTGAGCACCGGGGAGCTGTTTTTT. It translates to CAWVRVSTGELFF.

With respect to this clonotype: A much larger clone lies a single base off, so this may be a read error. V and J are TRBV20-1 and TRBJ2-7; D is ambiguous. Deletions cut 0 bases from V and 1 base from J, with 4 bases between. Germline assignment: CDR1 DFQATT and CDR2 SNEGSKA (reference sequence). This CDR3 has 12 residues. CDR3 residues: CSARESSYEQYF. CDR3 nucleotide sequence: TGCAGTGCTAGAGAGTCGTCCTACGAGCAGTACTTC.

Notes on this clonotype: Possible read error: a much larger clone is one base away. The genes are TRBV20-1 and TRBJ1-5; a weak D match, TRBD1 (6 bases). The V gene lost 3 bases and the J gene lost 5 bases, with 11 bases spanning the gap. The CDR3 has 13 residues. CDR1 and CDR2 (germline): DFQATT, SNEGSKA (reference sequence). The CDR3 here is CSASTGTYQPQHF. The CDR3 DNA is TGCAGTGCTAGTACAGGGACGTATCAGCCCCAGCATTTT.

This clonotype was seen a few times. The chain carries TRBV15 and TRBJ1-1; D is unclear. The CDR3 extends over 13 amino acids. V was clipped by 0 bases and J by 3 bases, with 5 bases between them. Germline CDR1 reads LNHNV; CDR2 reads YYDKDF (reference sequence). CDR3 DNA: TGTGCCACCAGCAGAGACCCTGACACTGAAGCTTTCTTT. It encodes CATSRDPDTEAFF.

This clonotype was picked up a small number of times. The chain employs TRBV12-3 or TRBV12-4 and TRBJ2-7; D is unclear. The CDR3 is 12 residues long. V lost 5 bases and J lost 6, with 11 bases in between. The CDR3 DNA follows: TGTGCCAGCAGTCCCTCAAGAGGCGAGCAGTACTTC. Translating it yields CASSPSRGEQYF.

This clonotype appeared a few times. The chain employs TRBV5-1 and TRBJ2-3; D not certain. The CDR3 loop spans 15 amino acids. The V gene's germline CDR1 is SGHRS and CDR2 YFSETQ. Between the trimmed V and J ends, which lost 0 bases and 1 base, there was a span of 9 bases. CDR3 protein: CASSLESARTDTQYF. CDR3 coding DNA: TGCGCCAGCAGCTTGGAGTCAGCGCGCACAGATACGCAGTATTTT.

This clonotype is a singleton in its sample. With a much larger clone just one base away, this may be a read error. The CDR3 does not close with the conserved phenylalanine or tryptophan, likely indicating a read error. The chain employs TRBV7-9 and TRBJ2-2; 8 bases are a match to TRBD2. J lost 8 bases, V lost 5 bases, and 10 bases had no gene match. Germline V lookup: CDR1 SEHNR, CDR2 FQNEAQ (reference sequence). The CDR3 totals 15 residues. CDR3 region: CASSRGGPNIGELFL. For the CDR3, the DNA is TGTGCCAGCAGCCGGGGGGGCCCCAATATAGGGGAGCTGTTTCTT.

This chain uses TRBV4-1 with TRBJ1-5; D remains unclear. The CDR3 has 15 amino acids. The germline gives CDR1 MGHRA, CDR2 YSYEKL. Trimming stripped 0 bases from V and 5 bases from J, with 11 bases between. CDR3 DNA: TGCGCCAGCAGCCAAGAGGGCGGCAGCTATCAGCCCCAGCATTTT. It encodes CASSQEGGSYQPQHF.

There are many counts of this clonotype. The chain has TRBV19 and TRBJ1-3; D not resolved. Germline loops: CDR1 LNHDA, CDR2 SQIVND (reference sequence). The CDR3 length is 14 residues. The V gene lost 9 bases and the J gene lost 0 bases, with 12 bases spanning the gap. In DNA form, the CDR3 reads TGTGCCAGCAGGAGCGGGGTCTCTGGAAACACCATATATTTT. It specifies CASRSGVSGNTIYF.

This clonotype was recorded at least ten times. The J gene is TRBJ1-5, the V gene TRBV20-1; weak D call: TRBD1 (6 bases). CDR1 and CDR2 from the germline V gene are DFQATT and SNEGSKA (reference sequence). The CDR3 is made up of 13 amino acids. The V gene lost 5 bases and the J gene lost 7 bases, with 15 bases spanning the gap. The CDR3: CSAQNTGPQPQHF. CDR3 DNA sequence: TGCAGTGCTCAGAACACAGGGCCCCAGCCCCAGCATTTT.

This clonotype was found many times. The genes are TRBV2 and TRBJ2-2; 8 bases are shared with TRBD1. CDR1 and CDR2 from the germline V gene are SNHLY and FYNNEI. V gave up 0 bases and J gave up 6 bases; unmatched junction bases: 6. CDR3 size: 16 residues. The CDR3 DNA follows: TGTGCCAGCAGTGAAGCTAGACAGGGGTCCCCCGGGGAGCTGTTTTTT. Translated: CASSEARQGSPGELFF. The variable domain in full, with the rest retrieved from reference TRBV2 and TRBJ2-2, is EPEVTQTPSHQVTQMGQEVILRCVPISNHLYFYWYRQILGQKVEFLVSFYNNEISEKSEIFDDQFSVERPDGSNFTLKIRSTKLEDSAMYFCASSEARQGSPGELFFGEGSRLTVL.

This clonotype showed up many times. V gene TRBV6-2 or TRBV6-3 combines with J gene TRBJ2-7, with 7 bases aligning to TRBD1. V gave up 2 bases and J gave up 2 bases; unmatched junction bases: 6. Germline V lookup: CDR1 MNHEY, CDR2 SVGEGT. The length of the CDR3 is 15 residues. Here the CDR3 reads CASSYGGQATYEQYF. The CDR3, as DNA: TGTGCCAGCAGTTACGGTGGACAGGCAACCTACGAGCAGTACTTC.

This clonotype was observed at least ten times. The CDR3 sequence is CASSRDRAGGYTF. Written as DNA, the CDR3 is TGTGCCAGCAGCCGTGACAGGGCGGGAGGCTACACCTTC. V is TRBV7-2 and J is TRBJ1-2; 7 bases line up with TRBD1. Looked up from germline, CDR1 is SGHTA and CDR2 is FQGNSA. V shed 5 bases and J 8 bases; nucleotides not matched to a gene: 8. CDR3 size: 13 residues.

In this sample, this clonotype turned up many times. The CDR3 is CASSLPRSGGANVLTF. The CDR3 DNA sequence: TGTGCCAGCAGCTTACCAAGGTCGGGGGGGGCCAACGTCCTGACTTTC. The rearrangement uses TRBV11-1 and TRBJ2-6; D is possibly TRBD2 (5 bases). CDR1 SGHAT and CDR2 FQDESV come from the germline V gene (reference sequence). This CDR3 region has 16 residues. Deletions cut 2 bases from V and 4 bases from J, with 12 bases between.